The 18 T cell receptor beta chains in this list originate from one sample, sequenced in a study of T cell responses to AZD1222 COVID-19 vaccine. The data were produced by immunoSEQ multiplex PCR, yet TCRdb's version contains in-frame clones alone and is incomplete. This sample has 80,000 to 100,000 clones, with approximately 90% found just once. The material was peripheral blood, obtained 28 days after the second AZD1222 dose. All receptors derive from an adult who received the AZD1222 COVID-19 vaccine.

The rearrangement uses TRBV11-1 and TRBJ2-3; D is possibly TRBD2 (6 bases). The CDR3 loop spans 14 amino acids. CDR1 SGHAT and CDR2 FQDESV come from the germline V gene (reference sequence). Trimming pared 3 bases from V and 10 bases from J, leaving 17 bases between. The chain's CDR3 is CASSLNSGVVAQYF. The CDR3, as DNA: TGTGCCAGCAGCTTGAATAGCGGTGTAGTCGCGCAGTATTTT.

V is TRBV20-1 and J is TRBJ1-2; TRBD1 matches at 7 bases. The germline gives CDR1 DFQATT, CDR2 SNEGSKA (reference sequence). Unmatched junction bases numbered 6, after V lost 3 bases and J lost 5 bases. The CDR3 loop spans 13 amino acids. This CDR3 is CSASGGQYYGYTF. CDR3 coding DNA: TGCAGTGCTAGTGGGGGACAGTATTATGGCTACACCTTC.

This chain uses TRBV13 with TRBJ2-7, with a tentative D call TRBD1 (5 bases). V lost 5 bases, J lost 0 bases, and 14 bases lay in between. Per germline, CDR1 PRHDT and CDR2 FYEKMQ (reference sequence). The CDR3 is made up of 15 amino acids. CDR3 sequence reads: CASSPRELSSYEQYF. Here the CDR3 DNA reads TGTGCCAGCAGCCCCAGGGAATTGAGCTCCTACGAGCAGTACTTC.

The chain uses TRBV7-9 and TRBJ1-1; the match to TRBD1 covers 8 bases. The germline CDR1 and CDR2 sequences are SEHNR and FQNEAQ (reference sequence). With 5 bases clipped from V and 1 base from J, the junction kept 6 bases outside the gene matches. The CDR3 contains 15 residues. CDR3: CASSPRTGTNTEAFF. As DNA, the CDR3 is TGTGCCAGCAGCCCGCGGACAGGGACGAACACTGAAGCTTTCTTT.

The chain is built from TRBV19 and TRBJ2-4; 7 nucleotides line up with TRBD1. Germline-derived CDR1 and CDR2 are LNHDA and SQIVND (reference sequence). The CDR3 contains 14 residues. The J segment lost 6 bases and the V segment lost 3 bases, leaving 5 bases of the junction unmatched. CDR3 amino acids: CASSIRDRVNIQYF. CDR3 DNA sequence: TGTGCCAGTAGTATTCGTGACAGGGTAAACATTCAGTACTTC.

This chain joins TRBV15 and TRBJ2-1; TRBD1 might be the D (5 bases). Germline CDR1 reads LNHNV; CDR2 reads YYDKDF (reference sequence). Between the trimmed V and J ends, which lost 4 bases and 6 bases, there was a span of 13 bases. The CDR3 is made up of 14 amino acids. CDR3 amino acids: CATSTRTTGNEQFF. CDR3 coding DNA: TGTGCCACCAGCACCCGGACAACGGGCAATGAGCAGTTCTTC.

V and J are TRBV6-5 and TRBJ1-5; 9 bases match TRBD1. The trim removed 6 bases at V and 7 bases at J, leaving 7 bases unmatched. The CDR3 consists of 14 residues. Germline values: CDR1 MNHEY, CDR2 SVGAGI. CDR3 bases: TGTGCCAGCAGACTACAGGGGGCTGGCCAGCCCCAGCATTTT. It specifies CASRLQGAGQPQHF.

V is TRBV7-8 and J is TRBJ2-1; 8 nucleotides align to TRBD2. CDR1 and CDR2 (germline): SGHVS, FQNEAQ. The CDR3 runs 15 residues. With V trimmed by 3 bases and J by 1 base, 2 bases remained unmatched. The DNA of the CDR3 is TGTGCCAGCAGCTTCGGGGGGGGGTCCTACAATGAGCAGTTCTTC. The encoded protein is CASSFGGGSYNEQFF.

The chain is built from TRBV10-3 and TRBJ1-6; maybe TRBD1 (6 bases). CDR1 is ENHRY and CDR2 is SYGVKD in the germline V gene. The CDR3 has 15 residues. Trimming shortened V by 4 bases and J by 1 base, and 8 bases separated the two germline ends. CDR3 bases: TGTGCCATCAGTGTACAGGGATCCTATAATTCACCCCTCCACTTT. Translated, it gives CAISVQGSYNSPLHF.

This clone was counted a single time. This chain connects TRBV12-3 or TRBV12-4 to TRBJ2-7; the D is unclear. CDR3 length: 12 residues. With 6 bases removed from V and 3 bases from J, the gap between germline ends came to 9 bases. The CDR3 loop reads CASSLDRYEQYF. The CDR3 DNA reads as TGTGCCAGCAGCTTGGACCGCTACGAGCAGTACTTC.

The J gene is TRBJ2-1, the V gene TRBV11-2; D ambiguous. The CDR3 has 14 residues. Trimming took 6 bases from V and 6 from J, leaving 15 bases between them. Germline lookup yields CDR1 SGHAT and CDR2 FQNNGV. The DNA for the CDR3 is TGTGCCAGCAGGCAATCCGACTCTCCCAATGAGCAGTTCTTC. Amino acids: CASRQSDSPNEQFF.

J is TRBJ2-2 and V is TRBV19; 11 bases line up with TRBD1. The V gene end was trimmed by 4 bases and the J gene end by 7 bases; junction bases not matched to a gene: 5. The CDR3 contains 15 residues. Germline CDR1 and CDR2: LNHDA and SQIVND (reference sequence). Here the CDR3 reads CASSKWTGGVGELFF. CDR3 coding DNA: TGTGCCAGTAGTAAATGGACAGGGGGCGTCGGGGAGCTGTTTTTT.

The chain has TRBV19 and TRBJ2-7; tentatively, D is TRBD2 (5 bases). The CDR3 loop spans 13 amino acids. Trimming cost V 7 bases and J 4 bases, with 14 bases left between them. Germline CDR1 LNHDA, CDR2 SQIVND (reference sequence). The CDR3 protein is CASKPPAGYEQYF. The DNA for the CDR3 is TGTGCCAGTAAACCTCCTGCGGGTTACGAGCAGTACTTC.

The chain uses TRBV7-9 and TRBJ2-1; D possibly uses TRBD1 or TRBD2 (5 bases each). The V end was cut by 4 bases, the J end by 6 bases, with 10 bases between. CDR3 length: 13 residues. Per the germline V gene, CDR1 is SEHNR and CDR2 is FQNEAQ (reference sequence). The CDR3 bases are TGTGCCAGCAGCTATGGGGACCCCAATGAGCAGTTCTTC. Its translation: CASSYGDPNEQFF.

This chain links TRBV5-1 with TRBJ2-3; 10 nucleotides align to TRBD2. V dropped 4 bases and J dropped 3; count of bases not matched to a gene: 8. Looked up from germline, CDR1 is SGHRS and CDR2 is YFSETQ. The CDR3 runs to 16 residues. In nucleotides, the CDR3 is TGCGCCAGCAGCCAGAGCGGGGGGGCCTTGACAGATACGCAGTATTTT. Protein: CASSQSGGALTDTQYF.

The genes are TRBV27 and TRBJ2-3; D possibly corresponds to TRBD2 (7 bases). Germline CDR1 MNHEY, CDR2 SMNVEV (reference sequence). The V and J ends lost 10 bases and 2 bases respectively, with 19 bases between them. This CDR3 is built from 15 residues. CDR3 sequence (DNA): TGTGCCACCAGGGGAAGCGGGGTGGTCACAGATACGCAGTATTTT. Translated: CATRGSGVVTDTQYF.

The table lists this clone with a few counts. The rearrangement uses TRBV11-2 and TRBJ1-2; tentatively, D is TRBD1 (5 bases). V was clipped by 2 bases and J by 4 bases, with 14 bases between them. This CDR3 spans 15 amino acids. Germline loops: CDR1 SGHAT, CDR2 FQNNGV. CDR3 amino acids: CASSLSGGSLYGYTF. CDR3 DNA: TGTGCCAGCAGCTTAAGTGGGGGTTCCCTCTATGGCTACACCTTC.

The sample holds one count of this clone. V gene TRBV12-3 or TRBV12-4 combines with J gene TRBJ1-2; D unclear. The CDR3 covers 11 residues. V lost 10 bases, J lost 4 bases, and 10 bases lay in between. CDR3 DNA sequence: TGTGCCACCTCGAAAGCCTATGGCTACACCTTC. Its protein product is CATSKAYGYTF.